These T cell receptor beta chains were read from a single sample in a study of identical twins. One entry per CDR3 protein, called by TCRdb with MiXCR from the 5' RACE reads. This sample carries some 1,700,000 distinct CDR3 sequences, under 35% of them seen once, and the ten largest clones take 0.25% to 0.3%. Sequenced material: cord blood. These receptors all stem from a newborn girl in good health. Each CDR3 is given with its conserved first and last residue. The order of the fields is D gene, clone size, J gene, V gene, CDR3 DNA, CDR3 protein. D genes are given only for firm matches. Size values are once, few and many counts, or a class for expanded clones, and some rows have none.

- - TRBJ2-2 TRBV7-2 TGTGCCAGCAGCTTAGGGGCCAGGGGAAACACCGGGGAGCTGTTTTTT CASSLGARGNTGELFF
- - TRBJ2-7 TRBV19 TGTGTCAGTAGTAATAAGGGATTAGACGAGCAGTACTTC CVSSNKGLDEQYF
TRBD2 - TRBJ2-2 TRBV5-6 TGTGCCAGCAGCTCCATATTACAGGGACTAGCGCGGAACACCGGGGAGCTGTTTTTT CASSSILQGLARNTGELFF
- few TRBJ2-5 TRBV11-2 TGTGCCAGCAGCTTTGGCTGGTTGACAGAGACCCAGTACTTC CASSFGWLTETQYF
TRBD1 - TRBJ1-4 TRBV7-9 TGTGCCAGCAGCCTGGGACAGGGACGTTTCGAAAAACTGTTTTTT CASSLGQGRFEKLFF
- - TRBJ2-7 TRBV10-3 TGTGCCATCAGTGAGTGGGGACACTCCTACGAGCAGTACTTC CAISEWGHSYEQYF
- - TRBJ2-1 TRBV20-1 TGCAGTGCTACCCCGGGACTCCTATACAATGAGCAGTTCTTC CSATPGLLYNEQFF
- few TRBJ1-1 TRBV5-1 TGCGCCAGCAGCCGGGGGGTAGTAGGGGACACTGAAGCTTTCTTT CASSRGVVGDTEAFF
- few TRBJ2-3 TRBV4-1 TGCGCCAGCAGCCCAGAGGGGATAGATACGCAGTATTTT CASSPEGIDTQYF
TRBD2 - TRBJ2-5 TRBV29-1 TGCAGCGTTGAAGCCCATCCGGGACTAGGATTAGGAGAGGCCCAGTACTTC CSVEAHPGLGLGEAQYF
- few TRBJ2-1 TRBV11-2 TGTGCCAGCAGCTTAGATTTAGTCTTGAATGAGCAGTTCTTC CASSLDLVLNEQFF
TRBD1 - TRBJ2-5 TRBV7-9 TGTGCCAGCAGCCATGGACAGGCCCCTCAGTACTTC CASSHGQAPQYF
- many TRBJ2-3 TRBV28 TGTGCCAGCAGTTTATCCGGTTTTAAGGGACAACCTATGGTTGCGCAGTATTTT CASSLSGFKGQPMVAQYF
TRBD2 - TRBJ2-1 TRBV27 TGTGCCAGCAGACTCCTTAGCGGGAGCTCCTACAATGAGCAGTTCTTC CASRLLSGSSYNEQFF
- few TRBJ2-3 TRBV7-8 TGTGCCAGCACCGACTCATACCTACTAGCAGATACGCAGTATTTT CASTDSYLLADTQYF
- - TRBJ1-6 TRBV10-3 TGTGCCATCAGTGAACGGGGGGCAAATTCACCCCTCCACTTT CAISERGANSPLHF
- - TRBJ1-5 TRBV12-3/TRBV12-4 TGTGCCAGCAGTTTAGTTCCTCGGCACCGGGGATATAGCAATCAGCCCCAGCATTTT CASSLVPRHRGYSNQPQHF
- few TRBJ1-2 TRBV13 TGTGCCAGCAGCATAGGGACTGATCGGGGCTACACCTTC CASSIGTDRGYTF
TRBD2 - TRBJ2-7 TRBV27 TGTGCCAGCAGCCGAACACCCGGACTAGCGGGCGATTACGAGCAGTACTTC CASSRTPGLAGDYEQYF